The next 21 T cell receptor beta chains were all read from a single sample in a study of T and B cells in COVID-19 patients. From blood, roughly 220-550 ng of genomic DNA served as TRB template. BIOMED2 TRB-A/B primer pools were used in multiplex TRB PCR. TCRdb redid the calling of the multiplex PCR reads with MiXCR, one entry per CDR3 protein. Altogether roughly 15,000 distinct CDR3 sequences are present, roughly a quarter being singletons, with the ten largest covering about 3%. What was sequenced was blood. The receptor set was obtained from a human donor who had recovered from COVID-19.

The genes are TRBV5-1 and TRBJ1-1; tentative D call: TRBD1 (6 bases). The V and J ends lost 4 bases and 6 bases respectively, with 19 bases between them. Germline V lookup: CDR1 SGHRS, CDR2 YFSETQ. The CDR3 is made up of 15 amino acids. The CDR3 bases are TGCGCCAGCAGCCTAGTGCAGGGGCAAGGCGCTGAAGCTTTCTTT. This encodes CASSLVQGQGAEAFF.

This clonotype is labeled medium-sized. The CDR3 is CASSIRVTAWNTEAFF. The CDR3 DNA reads as TGTGCCAGTAGTATAAGGGTGACAGCCTGGAACACTGAAGCTTTCTTT. The chain employs TRBV19 and TRBJ1-1, with TRBD1 as a possible D gene (5 bases). The CDR3 contains 16 residues. Germline V gives CDR1 LNHDA, CDR2 SQIVND (reference sequence). Trimming took 2 bases from V and 1 from J, leaving 14 bases between them.

CDR3 DNA: TGCAGTGCTAGATGGCGGGGGAGGATAGGCGAGCAGTTCTTC. Translating gives CSARWRGRIGEQFF. This chain uses TRBV20-1 with TRBJ2-1; 7 bases match TRBD2. CDR1 is DFQATT and CDR2 is SNEGSKA in the germline V gene (reference sequence). The CDR3 is 14 residues long. V was clipped by 2 bases and J by 10 bases; unmatched bases: 11.

This clonotype is medium-sized within its sample. The chain employs TRBV6-5 and TRBJ2-5, with no clear D. V was pared by 5 bases and J by 1 base, with 5 bases between. Per germline, CDR1 MNHEY and CDR2 SVGAGI. The CDR3 loop spans 12 amino acids. The CDR3 DNA reads as TGTGCCAGCAGTGCCGTCCAAGAGACCCAGTACTTC. Protein sequence: CASSAVQETQYF.

J is TRBJ2-1 and V is TRBV20-1, with D hard to call. This CDR3 has 12 amino acids. V shed 2 bases and J shed 10 bases, with 12 bases lying between them. The germline gives CDR1 DFQATT, CDR2 SNEGSKA (reference sequence). CDR3 sequence (DNA): TGCAGTGCTAGAAACTCGGGCCGCGAGCAGTTCTTC. Amino acid sequence: CSARNSGREQFF.

Relative to its sample, this clonotype is medium-sized. The genes are TRBV19 and TRBJ1-6, with 7 bases aligning to TRBD1. The CDR3 extends over 15 amino acids. CDR1 LNHDA and CDR2 SQIVND come from the germline V gene (reference sequence). V dropped 4 bases and J dropped 7; count of bases not matched to a gene: 7. As DNA, the CDR3 is TGTGCCAGTAGTACGACAGGGTCGTTAAATTCACCCCTCCACTTT. Translated: CASSTTGSLNSPLHF.

This clonotype showed up many times. The chain joins TRBV6-2 or TRBV6-3 to TRBJ2-7; D ambiguous. CDR3 length: 14 amino acids. The V gene's germline CDR1 is MNHEY and CDR2 SVGEGT. Deletions cut 2 bases from V and 7 bases from J, with 15 bases between. Here the CDR3 DNA reads TGTGCCAGCAGTTACCTCCTGGTGTCGGATGAGCAGTACTTC. Its protein is CASSYLLVSDEQYF.

This clonotype showed up many times. This sequence joins TRBV27 and TRBJ2-5; D is perhaps TRBD1 or TRBD2 (5 bases each). Germline CDR1 reads MNHEY; CDR2 reads SMNVEV (reference sequence). V was shortened by 4 bases and J by 6 bases, with 21 bases between the two germline ends. This CDR3 comprises 16 residues. CDR3 region: CASSYGGTPAMKTQYF. For the CDR3, the DNA is TGTGCCAGCAGTTATGGGGGAACCCCGGCGATGAAGACCCAGTACTTC.

In this sample, this clonotype turned up once. This chain joins TRBV20-1 and TRBJ1-1, with 9 bases that match TRBD1. The CDR3 has 15 amino acids. With 0 bases clipped from V and 5 bases from J, the junction kept 7 bases outside the gene matches. Germline CDR1 reads DFQATT; CDR2 reads SNEGSKA (reference sequence). CDR3 protein: CSAREAQGAGTEAFF. The CDR3 nucleotides are TGCAGTGCTAGAGAGGCACAGGGGGCAGGTACTGAAGCTTTCTTT.

The chain employs TRBV5-1 and TRBJ2-3; 10 nucleotides match TRBD2. With 7 bases clipped from V and 2 bases from J, the junction kept 10 bases outside the gene matches. CDR1 and CDR2 from the germline V gene are SGHRS and YFSETQ. The CDR3 loop spans 16 amino acids. The CDR3 sequence: CASFLIGLAVTDTQYF. CDR3 bases: TGCGCCAGCTTTCTCATAGGACTAGCGGTCACAGATACGCAGTATTTT.

In this sample, this clonotype turned up a few times. The J gene is TRBJ2-7, the V gene TRBV14, with a tentative D call TRBD1 (6 bases). The CDR3 covers 11 residues. V was pared by 6 bases and J by 13 bases, with 16 bases between. Germline lookup yields CDR1 SGHDN and CDR2 FVKESK. The DNA for the CDR3 is TGTGCCAGCAGGCAGGAAGGACAGCTCTACTTC. It translates to CASRQEGQLYF.

A note on this clonotype: The junction differs from germline at one of its ends, possibly a read error. The rearrangement joins TRBV6-1 to TRBJ1-1, with D tentatively TRBD1 (6 bases). This CDR3 is built from 12 residues. Germline V gene data show CDR1 as MNHNS and CDR2 as SASEGT. The CDR3 sequence: CASSLRDTEAIF. In DNA form, the CDR3 reads TGTGCCAGCAGCCTCCGGGACACTGAAGCTATCTTT.

The V and J genes are TRBV28 and TRBJ2-1, with 10 bases matching TRBD2. V trimming: 4 bases; J trimming: 5 bases; junction bases outside the gene matches: 14. CDR1 is MDHEN and CDR2 is SYDVKM in the germline V gene. The CDR3 is made up of 18 amino acids. In nucleotides, the CDR3 is TGTGCCAGCAGTTCCTCACTCCGGACTAGCGGATACGACAATGAGCAGTTCTTC. Translating it yields CASSSSLRTSGYDNEQFF. The full variable domain, with the rest looked up from reference TRBV28 and TRBJ2-1, is DVKVTQSSRYLVKRTGEKVFLECVQDMDHENMFWYRQDPGLGLRLIYFSYDVKMKEKGDIPEGYSVSREKKERFSLILESASTNQTSMYLCASSSSLRTSGYDNEQFFGPGTRLTVL.

This clonotype is medium-sized. V usage is TRBV27 and J usage is TRBJ2-5, with D possibly TRBD1 on 6 matching bases. V was trimmed by 6 bases and J by 1 base, leaving 9 bases between them. CDR1 is MNHEY and CDR2 is SMNVEV in the germline V gene (reference sequence). The CDR3 is 13 residues long. The CDR3 loop is CASRGHLQETQYF. As DNA, the CDR3 is TGTGCCAGCAGGGGACACCTCCAAGAGACCCAGTACTTC.

The V call is TRBV14, the J call TRBJ1-4; TRBD1 aligns across 7 bases. This CDR3 is built from 15 residues. V shed 5 bases, J shed 5 bases, and the junction held 8 bases outside the gene matches. The germline CDR1 and CDR2 sequences are SGHDN and FVKESK. The CDR3 bases are TGTGCCAGCAGCTCCCGACAGGGAAAGAATGAAAAACTGTTTTTT. This sequence encodes CASSSRQGKNEKLFF.

This clonotype was recorded a few times. The V call is TRBV15, the J call TRBJ1-1, with a possible D match to TRBD1 (5 bases). This CDR3 contains 15 residues. V was trimmed by 0 bases and J by 3 bases, leaving 11 bases between them. Germline CDR1 is LNHNV and CDR2 is YYDKDF (reference sequence). The CDR3: CATSRDRTFDTEAFF. CDR3 nucleotides: TGTGCCACCAGCAGAGATCGGACATTTGACACTGAAGCTTTCTTT.

This clonotype turned up a few times. The CDR3 reads CASTQIGQGGEKLFF. As DNA, the CDR3 is TGTGCCAGCACACAAATCGGGCAGGGCGGGGAAAAACTGTTTTTT. The chain links TRBV12-3 or TRBV12-4 to TRBJ1-4; possibly TRBD1 for D (5 bases). Trimming took off 7 bases at V and 8 bases at J, with 20 bases between the two ends. CDR3 length: 15 residues.

This clonotype is medium-sized. V gene TRBV19 combines with J gene TRBJ1-2; no clear D gene. The CDR3 has 11 amino acids. Germline CDR1 LNHDA, CDR2 SQIVND (reference sequence). V was clipped by 7 bases and J by 8 bases, with 11 bases between them. The CDR3 DNA reads TGTGCCAGTACCCTTGGTGTCGGCTACACCTTC. This translates into CASTLGVGYTF.

By its share, this clonotype is medium-sized. The genes are TRBV29-1 and TRBJ2-1; D is perhaps TRBD2 (7 bases). V was cut by 5 bases and J by 1 base, with 27 bases left in between. CDR3 length equals 19 residues. Germline CDR1 is SQVTM and CDR2 is ANQGSEA. The CDR3 here is CSVTRAPVGRGLSYNEQFF. In nucleotides, the CDR3 is TGCAGCGTTACCCGGGCCCCAGTTGGCAGGGGACTATCCTACAATGAGCAGTTCTTC.

In its sample, this clonotype was seen many times. The V gene is TRBV30, the J gene TRBJ2-3, with TRBD2 identical over 7 bases. V lost 5 bases and J lost 1; bases outside the gene matches: 9. Germline V CDR1 and CDR2: GTSNPN, SVGIG (reference sequence). This CDR3 contains 15 residues. DNA of the CDR3: TGTGCCTGGTCCTTCGTCAGCGGGGGCACAGATACGCAGTATTTT. This translates into CAWSFVSGGTDTQYF.

Ten or more counts support this clonotype. The chain is built from TRBV19 and TRBJ2-5; 14 bases fit TRBD2. V was clipped by 0 bases and J by 5 bases; unmatched bases: 2. Germline CDR1 reads LNHDA; CDR2 reads SQIVND (reference sequence). The CDR3 is made up of 16 amino acids. For the CDR3, the DNA is TGTGCCAGTAGTATAGATCGACTAGCGGGGGGGGAGACCCAGTACTTC. Its translation is CASSIDRLAGGETQYF.